The next 6 T cell receptor beta chains were all read from a single sample in a study of STAT5B mutations in CD4+ large granular lymphocyte leukemia. The assay was immunoSEQ multiplex PCR, and TCRdb's table has in-frame clones only and misses some. The data show tens of thousands of clones, 76% seen once. Sequenced input: CD4+ T cells from blood buffy coats. Receptor source: a human donor in good health.

This sequence joins TRBV6-5 and TRBJ2-3; possible D gene TRBD2, 6 bases. Germline loops: CDR1 MNHEY, CDR2 SVGAGI. This CDR3 is built from 13 residues. The V and J ends lost 8 bases and 6 bases respectively, with 15 bases between them. CDR3 in amino acids: CASSPRGWDTQYF. The DNA of the CDR3 is TGTGCCAGCTCCCCACGGGGGTGGGATACGCAGTATTTT.

This clone was picked up a small number of times. V is TRBV7-9 and J is TRBJ1-1; weak D call: TRBD1 (6 bases). This CDR3 is built from 11 residues. V gave up 5 bases and J gave up 5 bases, with 6 bases separating them. The V gene's germline CDR1 is SEHNR and CDR2 FQNEAQ (reference sequence). CDR3 nucleotide sequence: TGTGCCAGCAGCCAGGGGACTGAAGCTTTCTTT. Its translation: CASSQGTEAFF. The whole variable domain, filled in from reference TRBV7-9 and TRBJ1-1, reads DTGVSQNPRHKITKRGQNVTFRCDPISEHNRLYWYRQTLGQGPEFLTYFQNEAQLEKSRLLSDRFSAERPKGSFSTLEIQRTEQGDSAMYLCASSQGTEAFFGQGTRLTVV.

This chain connects TRBV7-2 to TRBJ2-7; 10 bases match TRBD1. V dropped 4 bases and J dropped 3; count of bases not matched to a gene: 9. Germline-derived CDR1 and CDR2 are SGHTA and FQGNSA. The CDR3 loop spans 16 amino acids. This CDR3 is CASSSRNRDRGYEQYF. CDR3 nucleotide sequence: TGTGCCAGCAGCTCCCGGAACCGGGACAGGGGCTACGAGCAGTACTTC.

The chain carries TRBV5-1 and TRBJ1-1, with D possibly TRBD1 on 5 matching bases. CDR1 and CDR2 from the germline V gene are SGHRS and YFSETQ. CDR3 length equals 15 residues. V dropped 0 bases and J dropped 1 base, with 10 bases sitting between them. CDR3 protein: CASSLVLGGNTEAFF. CDR3 DNA: TGCGCCAGCAGCTTGGTTCTTGGGGGGAACACTGAAGCTTTCTTT.

The chain recombines TRBV7-9 with TRBJ2-3; tentative D call: TRBD2 (5 bases). The CDR3 covers 15 residues. CDR1 is SEHNR, CDR2 FQNEAQ, per germline (reference sequence). Trimming cost V 5 bases and J 8 bases, with 20 bases left between them. The CDR3 region has the DNA TGTGCCAGCAGCCGGGGAAGTTTAGCGATTATTACGCAGTATTTT. It translates to CASSRGSLAIITQYF.

The CDR3 region is CASSQVRGAAEQYF. The CDR3 DNA reads TGTGCCAGCAGCCAAGTTCGGGGGGCGGCCGAGCAGTACTTC. The chain is built from TRBV14 and TRBJ2-7; tentative D call: TRBD2 (7 bases). V was clipped by 1 base and J by 6 bases, with 13 bases between them. Germline CDR1 and CDR2: SGHDN and FVKESK. This CDR3 comprises 14 residues.